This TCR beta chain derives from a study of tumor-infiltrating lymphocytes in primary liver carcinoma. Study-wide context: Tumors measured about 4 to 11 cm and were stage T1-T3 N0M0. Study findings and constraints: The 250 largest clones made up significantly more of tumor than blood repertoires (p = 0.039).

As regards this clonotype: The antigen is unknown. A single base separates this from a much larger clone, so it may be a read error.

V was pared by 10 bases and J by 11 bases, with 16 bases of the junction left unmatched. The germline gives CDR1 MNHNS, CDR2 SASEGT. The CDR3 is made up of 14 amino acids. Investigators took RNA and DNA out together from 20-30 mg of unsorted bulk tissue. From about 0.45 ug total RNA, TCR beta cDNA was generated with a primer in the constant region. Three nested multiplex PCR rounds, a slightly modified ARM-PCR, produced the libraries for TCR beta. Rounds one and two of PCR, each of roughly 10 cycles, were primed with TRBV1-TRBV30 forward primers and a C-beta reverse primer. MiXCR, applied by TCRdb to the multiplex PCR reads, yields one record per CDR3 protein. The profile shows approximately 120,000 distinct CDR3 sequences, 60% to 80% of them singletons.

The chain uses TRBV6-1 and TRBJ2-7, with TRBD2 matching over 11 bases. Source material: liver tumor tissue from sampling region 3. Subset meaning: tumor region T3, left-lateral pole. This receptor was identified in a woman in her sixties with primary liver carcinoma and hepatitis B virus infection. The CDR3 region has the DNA TGTGCCATCTGGAGCTCGACTAGCGGGACCCCCGAGTACTTC. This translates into CAIWSSTSGTPEYF.